This T cell receptor (beta chain) was found in a study of T cell repertoires in cytomegalovirus infection. The overall study: Both recently identified HLA-C-restricted and well-studied HLA-B-restricted CMV epitopes were used in the study. Based on public TCR beta signatures, there were indications of CMV infection and of a matching HLA type.

TCRdb independently ran MiXCR on the reads; one entry per CDR3 protein. Of about 900,000 distinct CDR3 sequences listed, roughly 30% are singletons. In the case of this clonotype: Antigen unknown.

General study points: HLA-C-restricted CMV-specific TCR beta clonotypes prevailed in the ex vivo response. Cumulative public TCR beta family frequency identified carriers of CMV plus the relevant HLA.

The ends were cut back, 0 bases at V and 2 bases at J, with 9 bases in the middle. The CDR3 contains 15 residues. CDR1 is SGHRS and CDR2 is YFSETQ in the germline V gene. This clonotype originated in a human donor in good health (CMV status not recorded). Some clones in this sample may be carry-over from other donors' samples. The genes are TRBV5-1 and TRBJ1-5; D ambiguous. The material was cultured CD8+ T cells from PBMCs, obtained from culture after CMV antigen stimulation. CDR3 amino acids: CASSLADSGNQPQHF. CDR3 coding DNA: TGCGCCAGCAGCTTGGCGGACTCGGGCAATCAGCCCCAGCATTTT.